This T cell receptor (beta chain) was captured by sequencing in a study of blood T cell repertoires in COVID-19. Study information: Whether acute or convalescent, the COVID-19 samples came from the United States, Italy and Spain. T cells, B-cell-depleted T cells, or PBMCs provided the cDNA or gDNA that served as material.

This table comes from immunoSEQ multiplex PCR, and its TCRdb copy is limited to in-frame clones, with some not included. Of around 92,000 clones in the sample, approximately 79% are singletons; the top ten hold roughly 4%. V shed 1 base and J 5 bases; nucleotides not matched to a gene: 15. Germline CDR1 reads SGHAT; CDR2 reads FQNNGV. CDR3 length: 18 residues. This clone was detected only a few times. Recruited during active infection, patients (from Seattle) were subsequently followed longitudinally. This sequence originates from a man between 65 and 80 years old with COVID-19, enrolled during active disease. This sequence joins TRBV11-2 and TRBJ2-5; 8 bases agree with TRBD1. The specimen was peripheral blood. The CDR3 is CASSLVLGAGGAEETQYF. CDR3 DNA: TGTGCCAGCAGCTTAGTTTTAGGGGCAGGGGGCGCCGAGGAGACCCAGTACTTC.